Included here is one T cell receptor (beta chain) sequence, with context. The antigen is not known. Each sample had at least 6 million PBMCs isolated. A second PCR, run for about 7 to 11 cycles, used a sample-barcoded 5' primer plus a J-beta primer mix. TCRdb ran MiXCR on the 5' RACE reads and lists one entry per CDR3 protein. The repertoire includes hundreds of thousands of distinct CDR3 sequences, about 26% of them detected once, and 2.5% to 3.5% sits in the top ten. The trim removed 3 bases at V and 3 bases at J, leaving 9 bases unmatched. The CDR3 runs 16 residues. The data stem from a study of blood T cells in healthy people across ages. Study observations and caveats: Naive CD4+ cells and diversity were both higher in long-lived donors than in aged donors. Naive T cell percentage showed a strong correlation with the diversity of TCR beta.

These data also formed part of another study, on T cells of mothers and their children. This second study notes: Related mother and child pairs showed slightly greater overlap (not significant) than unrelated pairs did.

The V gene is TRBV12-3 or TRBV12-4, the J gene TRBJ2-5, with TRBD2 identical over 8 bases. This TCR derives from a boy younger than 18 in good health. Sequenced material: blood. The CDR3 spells CASSFGHGGGKETQYF. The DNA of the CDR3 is TGTGCCAGCAGTTTCGGGCACGGGGGGGGGAAAGAGACCCAGTACTTC.